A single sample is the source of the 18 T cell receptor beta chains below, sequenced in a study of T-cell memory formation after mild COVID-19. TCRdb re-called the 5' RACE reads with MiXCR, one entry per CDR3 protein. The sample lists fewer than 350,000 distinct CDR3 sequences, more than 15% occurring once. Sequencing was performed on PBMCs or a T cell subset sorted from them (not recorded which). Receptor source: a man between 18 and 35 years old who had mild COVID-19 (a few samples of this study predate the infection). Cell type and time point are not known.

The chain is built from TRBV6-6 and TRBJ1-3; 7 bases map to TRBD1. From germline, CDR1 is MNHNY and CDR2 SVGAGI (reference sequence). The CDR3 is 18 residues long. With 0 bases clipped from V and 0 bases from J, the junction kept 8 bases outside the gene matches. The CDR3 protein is CASSYSLGQTNSGNTIYF. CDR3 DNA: TGTGCCAGCAGTTACTCGTTGGGACAGACAAACTCTGGAAACACCATATATTTT.

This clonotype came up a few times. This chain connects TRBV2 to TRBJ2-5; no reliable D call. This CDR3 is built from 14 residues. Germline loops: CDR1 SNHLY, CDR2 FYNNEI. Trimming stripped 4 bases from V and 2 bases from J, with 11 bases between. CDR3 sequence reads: CASSGAHRQETQYF. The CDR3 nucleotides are TGTGCCAGCAGTGGGGCCCATAGACAAGAGACCCAGTACTTC. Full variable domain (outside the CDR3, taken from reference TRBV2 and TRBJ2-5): EPEVTQTPSHQVTQMGQEVILRCVPISNHLYFYWYRQILGQKVEFLVSFYNNEISEKSEIFDDQFSVERPDGSNFTLKIRSTKLEDSAMYFCASSGAHRQETQYFGPGTRLLVL.

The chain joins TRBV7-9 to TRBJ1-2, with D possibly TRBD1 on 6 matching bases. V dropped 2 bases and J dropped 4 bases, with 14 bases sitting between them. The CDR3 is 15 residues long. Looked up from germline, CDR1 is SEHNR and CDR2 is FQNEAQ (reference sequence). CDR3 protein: CASSLPLGQSYGYTF. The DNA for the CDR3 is TGTGCCAGCAGCTTACCCCTCGGACAGAGCTATGGCTACACCTTC.

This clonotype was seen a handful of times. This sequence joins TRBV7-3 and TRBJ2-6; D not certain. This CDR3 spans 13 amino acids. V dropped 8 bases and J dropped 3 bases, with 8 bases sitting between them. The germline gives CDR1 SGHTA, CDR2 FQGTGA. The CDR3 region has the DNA TGTGCCAGCGCCCCGGTTGGGGCCAACGTCCTGACTTTC. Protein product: CASAPVGANVLTF. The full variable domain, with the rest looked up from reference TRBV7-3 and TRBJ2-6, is GAGVSQTPSNKVTEKGKYVELRCDPISGHTALYWYRQSLGQGPEFLIYFQGTGAADDSGLPNDRFFAVRPEGSVSTLKIQRTERGDSAVYLCASAPVGANVLTFGAGSRLTVL.

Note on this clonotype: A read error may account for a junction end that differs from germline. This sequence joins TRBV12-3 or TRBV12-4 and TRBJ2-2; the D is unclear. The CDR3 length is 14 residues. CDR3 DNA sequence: TGTGCCAGCAGTTGGACGGACCACACCTGGGAGCTGTTTTTT. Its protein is CASSWTDHTWELFF.

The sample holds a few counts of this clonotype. Written as DNA, the CDR3 is TGTGCCAGCAGCCCCGGGACAGTGGGCCTCTATGGCTACACCTTC. Its protein is CASSPGTVGLYGYTF. This chain connects TRBV7-9 to TRBJ1-2; 7 positions agree with TRBD1. CDR1 is SEHNR, CDR2 FQNEAQ, per germline (reference sequence). After removal of 5 bases from V and 4 bases from J, the junction contained 10 bases not matched to a gene. The CDR3 is made up of 15 amino acids.

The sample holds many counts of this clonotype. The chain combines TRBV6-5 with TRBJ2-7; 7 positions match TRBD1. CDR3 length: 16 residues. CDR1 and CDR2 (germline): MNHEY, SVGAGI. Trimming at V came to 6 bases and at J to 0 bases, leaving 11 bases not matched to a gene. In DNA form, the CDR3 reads TGTGCCAGCAGCCCTAGACAGGGAGTAAGCTCCTACGAGCAGTACTTC. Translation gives CASSPRQGVSSYEQYF.

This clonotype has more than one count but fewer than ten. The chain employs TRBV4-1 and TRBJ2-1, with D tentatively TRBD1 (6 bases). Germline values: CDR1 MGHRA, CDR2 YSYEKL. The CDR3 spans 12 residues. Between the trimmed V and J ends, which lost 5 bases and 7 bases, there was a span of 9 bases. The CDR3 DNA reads TGCGCCAGCAGCGCAGGGGCTAATGAGCAGTTCTTC. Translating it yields CASSAGANEQFF.

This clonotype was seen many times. The CDR3 loop is CASSPQGTEQYF. The CDR3 DNA reads as TGTGCCAGCAGTCCACAGGGAACCGAGCAGTACTTC. This sequence joins TRBV6-1 and TRBJ2-7; possibly TRBD1 for D (6 bases). Looked up from germline, CDR1 is MNHNS and CDR2 is SASEGT. Trimming took 5 bases from V and 6 from J, leaving 11 bases between them. The CDR3 runs 12 residues.

The CDR3 DNA reads as TGTGCCACCAGTAATCCCGCCCGATGGGGGCAAGAGACCCAGTACTTC. It codes for CATSNPARWGQETQYF. The chain carries TRBV24-1 and TRBJ2-5, with D tentatively TRBD1 or TRBD2 (5 bases each). The CDR3 length is 16 residues. Germline CDR1 reads KGHDR; CDR2 reads SFDVKD. V was trimmed by 6 bases and J by 2 bases, leaving 18 bases between them.

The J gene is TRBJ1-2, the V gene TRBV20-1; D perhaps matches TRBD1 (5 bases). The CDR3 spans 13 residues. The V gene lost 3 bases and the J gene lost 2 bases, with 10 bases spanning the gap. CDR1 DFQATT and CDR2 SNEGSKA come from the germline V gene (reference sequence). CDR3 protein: CSASGRGNYGYTF. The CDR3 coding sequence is TGCAGTGCTAGCGGTCGGGGGAACTATGGCTACACCTTC.

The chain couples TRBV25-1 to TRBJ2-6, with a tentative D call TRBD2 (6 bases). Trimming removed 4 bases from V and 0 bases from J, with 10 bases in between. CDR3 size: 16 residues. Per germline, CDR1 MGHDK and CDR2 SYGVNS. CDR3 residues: CASSALAHSGANVLTF. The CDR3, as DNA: TGTGCCAGCAGTGCACTAGCTCACTCTGGGGCCAACGTCCTGACTTTC. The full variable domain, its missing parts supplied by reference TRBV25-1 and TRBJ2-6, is EADIYQTPRYLVIGTGKKITLECSQTMGHDKMYWYQQDPGMELHLIHYSYGVNSTEKGDLSSESTVSRIRTEHFPLTLESARPSHTSQYLCASSALAHSGANVLTFGAGSRLTVL.

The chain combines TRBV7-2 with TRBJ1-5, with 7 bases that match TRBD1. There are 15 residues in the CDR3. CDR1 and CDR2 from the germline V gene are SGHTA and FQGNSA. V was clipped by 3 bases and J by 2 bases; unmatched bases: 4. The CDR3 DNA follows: TGTGCCAGCAGCTTTTTCAGGGGGGGCAATCAGCCCCAGCATTTT. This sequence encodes CASSFFRGGNQPQHF.

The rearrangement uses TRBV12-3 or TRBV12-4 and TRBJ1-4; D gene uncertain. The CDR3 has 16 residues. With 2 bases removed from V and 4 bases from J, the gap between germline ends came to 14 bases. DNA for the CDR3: TGTGCCAGCAGTTTAAGGGCCCAACCTCTTAATGAAAAACTGTTTTTT. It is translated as CASSLRAQPLNEKLFF.

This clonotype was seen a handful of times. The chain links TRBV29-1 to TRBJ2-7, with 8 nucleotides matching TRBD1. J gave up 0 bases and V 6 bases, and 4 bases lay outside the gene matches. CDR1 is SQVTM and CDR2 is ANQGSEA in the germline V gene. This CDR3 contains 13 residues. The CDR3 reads CSVKQGGSYEQYF. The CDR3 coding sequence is TGCAGCGTGAAACAGGGGGGCTCCTACGAGCAGTACTTC.

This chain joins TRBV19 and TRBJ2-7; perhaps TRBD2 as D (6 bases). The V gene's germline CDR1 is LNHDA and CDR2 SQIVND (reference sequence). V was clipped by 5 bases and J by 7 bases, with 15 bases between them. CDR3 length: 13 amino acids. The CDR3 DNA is TGTGCCAGTAGTCTCCAGCTCCGGGGGGAGCAGTACTTC. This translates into CASSLQLRGEQYF.

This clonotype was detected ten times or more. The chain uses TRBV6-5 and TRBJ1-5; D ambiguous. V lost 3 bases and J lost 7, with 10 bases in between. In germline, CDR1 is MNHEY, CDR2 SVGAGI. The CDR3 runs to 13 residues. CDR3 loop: CASSYSSGQPQHF. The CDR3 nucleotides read TGTGCCAGCAGTTATAGCAGTGGGCAGCCCCAGCATTTT.

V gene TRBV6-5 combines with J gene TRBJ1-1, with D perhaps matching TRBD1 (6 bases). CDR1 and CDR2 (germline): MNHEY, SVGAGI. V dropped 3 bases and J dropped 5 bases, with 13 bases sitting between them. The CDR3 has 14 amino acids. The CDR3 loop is CASSYGGAGTEAFF. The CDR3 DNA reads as TGTGCCAGCAGTTATGGGGGCGCAGGGACTGAAGCTTTCTTT.